This T cell receptor (beta chain) was captured in a study of T cell responses to AZD1222 COVID-19 vaccine. Notes on the study in general: The donor group comprised mostly white British people and more females; the analysis possibly underestimated clonal diversity.

Turning to this clone: What it binds is unknown.

Some clones are missing from TCRdb's copy, which holds only in-frame ones; the method was immunoSEQ multiplex PCR. The sample consists of 200,000 or so clones, 87% of them appearing once. The specimen comprised peripheral blood, sampled on day 0 of MenACWY control vaccination. This clonotype was obtained from an adult in good health.

The CDR3 loop reads CASSKQSRNEKLFF. In nucleotides, the CDR3 is TGCGCCAGCAGTAAACAGTCAAGGAATGAAAAACTGTTTTTT. V and J are TRBV5-1 and TRBJ1-4; D unclear. Germline CDR1 reads SGHRS; CDR2 reads YFSETQ. V was trimmed by 5 bases and J by 5 bases, leaving 13 bases between them. The CDR3 extends over 14 amino acids.